This T cell receptor (beta chain) was documented in a study of blood T cell repertoires in COVID-19. TCRdb keeps only in-frame clones here, not all; method: immunoSEQ multiplex PCR. Of 250,000 or so clones listed, about 87% are singletons. Participant-given clinical history determined each cohort assignment. Before they entered the study, exposed participants had met a COVID-19 case within 2 weeks. Sequenced input: PBMCs or T cells enriched from blood (not recorded which). This TCR derives from a woman between 40 and 55 years old who had been exposed to COVID-19.

The CDR3 protein is CASSAGTGNQPQHF. The CDR3 nucleotides are TGTGCCAGCAGCGCCGGGACAGGGAATCAGCCCCAGCATTTT. V and J are TRBV7-9 and TRBJ1-5, with 9 bases lining up with TRBD1. The CDR3 has 14 amino acids. Losses at the gene ends were 5 bases for V and 4 bases for J; bases not matched to a gene: 3. Germline V gives CDR1 SEHNR, CDR2 FQNEAQ (reference sequence).